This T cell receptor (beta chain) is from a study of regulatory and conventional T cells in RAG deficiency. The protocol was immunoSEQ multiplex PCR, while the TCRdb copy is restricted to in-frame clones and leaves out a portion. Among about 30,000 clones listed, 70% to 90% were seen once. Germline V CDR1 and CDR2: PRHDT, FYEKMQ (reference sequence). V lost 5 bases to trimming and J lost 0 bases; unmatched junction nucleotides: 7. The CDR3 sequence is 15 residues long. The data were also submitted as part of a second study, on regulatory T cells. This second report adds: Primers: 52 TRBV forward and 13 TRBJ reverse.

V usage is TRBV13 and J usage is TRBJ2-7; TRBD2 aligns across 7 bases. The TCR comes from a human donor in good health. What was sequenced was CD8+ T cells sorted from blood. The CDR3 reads CASSRESGVSYEQYF. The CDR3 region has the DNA TGTGCCAGCAGCCGCGAGAGCGGGGTCTCCTACGAGCAGTACTTC.